This T cell receptor beta chain was sequenced for a study of CD8+ T cells in alopecia areata. Study in general: Treatment of the treated patients consisted of oral tofacitinib, 5 to 10 mg twice daily.

Concerning this clone: Its antigen is currently unknown.

Treatment defined: oral pan-JAK inhibitor, 5-10 mg twice daily. Following RNA extraction, reverse transcription yielded cDNA that acted as the sequencing template. Generated by immunoSEQ multiplex PCR, the TCRdb table keeps only in-frame clones and is missing some. Among hundreds of thousands of clones, approximately 38% were seen once, and the ten largest hold 0.48%. Study findings and constraints: Possibly because of HLA-related factors, TCR sharing was less clear across patients than in mice. Expanded CD8+ clones among the top 100, as well as scalp clonality, were significantly decreased by tofacitinib.

Germline V CDR1 and CDR2: SQVTM, ANQGSEA. The CDR3 has 11 residues. V gave up 7 bases and J gave up 7 bases, with 13 bases separating them. This receptor was obtained from a human donor with alopecia areata. J is TRBJ1-2 and V is TRBV29-1; the D gene is possibly TRBD1 (5 bases). The source material was CD4+ T cells sorted from blood, sampled at roughly week 30, from a patient treated with tofacitinib. CDR3 in DNA: TGCAGCGAACGACTGACAGCTGGCTACACCTTC. Its translation is CSERLTAGYTF.